One sample yielded the 7 T cell receptor beta chains listed below, sequenced in a study of T cells after yellow fever vaccination. Each CDR3 protein gets one entry after TCRdb re-called the 5' RACE reads with MiXCR. The table includes approximately 70,000 distinct CDR3 sequences, about 7% detected once. The sample here was CD8+ T cells sorted from PBMCs, taken more than 35 days after the first yellow fever vaccination. All receptors come from a man younger than 35 who received the YFV17D yellow fever vaccine.

This clonotype was detected many times. The V call is TRBV29-1, the J call TRBJ2-3; D may be TRBD2 (5 bases). The germline V gene has CDR1 SQVTM and CDR2 ANQGSEA. CDR3 length: 13 amino acids. V lost 4 bases and J 3 bases, leaving 11 bases between the germline ends. This CDR3 is CSVADRGTDTQYF. In DNA, the CDR3 is TGCAGCGTTGCCGACCGGGGTACAGATACGCAGTATTTT.

This clonotype was observed once. A much larger clone lies a single base off, so this may be a read error. The CDR3 protein is CASRLAGGSEQFF. The CDR3 DNA reads TGCGCCAGCAGGCTAGCAGGGGGCTCTGAGCAGTTCTTC. The chain carries TRBV4-1 and TRBJ2-1; 8 bases are shared with TRBD1. This CDR3 region has 13 residues. Trimming cost V 6 bases and J 9 bases; bases outside gene matches: 7. CDR1 is MGHRA, CDR2 YSYEKL, per germline.

In the case of this clonotype: This sequence may be a read error, since a much larger clone differs from it by one base. The gene calls are TRBV27 and TRBJ1-1, with TRBD1 as a possible D gene (6 bases). The CDR3 consists of 14 residues. V lost 5 bases, J lost 6 bases, and 16 bases lay in between. The germline gives CDR1 MNHEY, CDR2 SMNVEV (reference sequence). The CDR3 sequence: CASSTRTVNAEAFF. The CDR3 region has the DNA TGTGCCAGCAGTACGCGGACAGTTAACGCTGAAGCTTTCTTT.

This chain links TRBV20-1 with TRBJ1-1; the D is unclear. Germline loops: CDR1 DFQATT, CDR2 SNEGSKA (reference sequence). This CDR3 is built from 14 residues. Between the trimmed V and J ends, which lost 6 bases and 1 base, there was a span of 15 bases. The CDR3: CSARSGSRNTEAFF. In nucleotides, the CDR3 is TGCAGTGCCCGCTCCGGTTCTCGGAACACTGAAGCTTTCTTT.

The V and J genes are TRBV21-1 and TRBJ1-5; the table names TRBD1, a call not compared with the DNA. TRBV21-1 is classified as a pseudogene. The CDR3 extends over 16 amino acids. This CDR3 reads CASSKVTTGGFQPQHF. DNA for the CDR3: TGTGCCAGCAGCAAAGTAACGACAGGGGGCTTTCAGCCCCAGCATTTT.

This clonotype came up a few times. In nucleotides, the CDR3 is TGTGCCAGCAGCGTAGCAGGGAGGGGCATAGGAGAGACCCAGTACTTC. It is translated as CASSVAGRGIGETQYF. The genes are TRBV9 and TRBJ2-5, with 7 bases fitting TRBD2. The CDR3 covers 16 residues. Germline V gives CDR1 SGDLS, CDR2 YYNGEE. V shed 0 bases, J shed 4 bases, and the junction held 9 bases outside the gene matches.

This clonotype was found many times. The chain recombines TRBV5-1 with TRBJ2-1, with 7 bases fitting TRBD1. The CDR3 is 14 residues long. Germline V gives CDR1 SGHRS, CDR2 YFSETQ. Trimming took 3 bases from V and 4 from J; bases not matched to a gene: 4. CDR3 bases: TGCGCCAGCAGCTCCCGGACAGGATACAATGAGCAGTTCTTC. Translation: CASSSRTGYNEQFF. Supplemented by reference TRBV5-1 and TRBJ2-1, the full variable domain reads KAGVTQTPRYLIKTRGQQVTLSCSPISGHRSVSWYQQTPGQGLQFLFEYFSETQRNKGNFPGRFSGRQFSNSRSEMNVSTLELGDSALYLCASSSRTGYNEQFFGPGTRLTVL.